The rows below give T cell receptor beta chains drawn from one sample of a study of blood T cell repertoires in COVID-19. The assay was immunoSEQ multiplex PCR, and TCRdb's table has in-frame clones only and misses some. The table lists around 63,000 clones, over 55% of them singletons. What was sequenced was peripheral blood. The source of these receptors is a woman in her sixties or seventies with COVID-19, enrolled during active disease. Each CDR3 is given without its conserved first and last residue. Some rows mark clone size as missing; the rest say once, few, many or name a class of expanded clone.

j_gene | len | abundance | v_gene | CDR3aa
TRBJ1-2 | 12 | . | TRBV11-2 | ASSLKPSNYGYT
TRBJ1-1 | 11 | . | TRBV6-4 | ASSDSGEAEAF
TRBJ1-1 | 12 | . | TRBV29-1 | SATGQGQNTEAF
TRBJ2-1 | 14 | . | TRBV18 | ASSGTGTGVRNEQF
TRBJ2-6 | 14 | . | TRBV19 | ASRPAGGSGANVLT
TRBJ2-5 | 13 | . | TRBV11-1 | ASSLSAAYQETQY
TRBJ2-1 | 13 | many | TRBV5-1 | ASSFRTSGNDEQF
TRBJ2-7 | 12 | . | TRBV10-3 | AIMSGQSGNEQY
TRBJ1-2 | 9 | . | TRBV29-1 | SVGGGYGYT
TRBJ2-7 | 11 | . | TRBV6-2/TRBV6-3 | ASSYRQRDEQY
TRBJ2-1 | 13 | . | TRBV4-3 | ASSQVGTSDNEQF
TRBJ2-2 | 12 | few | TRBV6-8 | ASPGGLGTGELF
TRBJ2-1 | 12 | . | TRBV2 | ASSEEGQSNEQF
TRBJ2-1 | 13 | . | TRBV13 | ASSRPGQGANEQF
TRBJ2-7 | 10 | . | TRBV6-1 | ASSEPVYEQY
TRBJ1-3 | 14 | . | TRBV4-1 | ASSRLQGTSGNTIY
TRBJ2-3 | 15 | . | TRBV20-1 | SASRRLAGGSTDTQY
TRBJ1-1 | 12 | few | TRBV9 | ASSVDSMNTEAF
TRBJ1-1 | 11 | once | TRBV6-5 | ASSLQGDTEAF
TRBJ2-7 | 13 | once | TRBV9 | ASSPWEGGVYEQY
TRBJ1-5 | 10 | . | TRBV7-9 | ASSPEGQPQH
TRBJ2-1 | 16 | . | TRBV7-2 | ASSKKVLGSGAYNEQF
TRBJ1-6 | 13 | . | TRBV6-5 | ASRDRQGFSSPLH
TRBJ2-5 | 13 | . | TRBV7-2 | ASSLVVAGAETQY
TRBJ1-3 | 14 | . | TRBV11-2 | ASSLDPQNSGNTIY
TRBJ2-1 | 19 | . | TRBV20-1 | SASGSKGLAGGRGAYNEQF
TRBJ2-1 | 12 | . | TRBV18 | ASSPGLAYNEQF
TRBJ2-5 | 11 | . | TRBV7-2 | ASSLGPQETQY
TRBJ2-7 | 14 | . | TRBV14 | ASSQDLGSASGEQY
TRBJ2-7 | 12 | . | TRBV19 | ASSPGQGDYEQY
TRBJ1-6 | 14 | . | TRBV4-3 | ASSQKGTGTNSPLH
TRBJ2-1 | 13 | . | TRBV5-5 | ASSLPTRVYNEQF
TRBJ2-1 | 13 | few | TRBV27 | ASSFAQGSYNEQF
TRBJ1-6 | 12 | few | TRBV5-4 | ASSLDGQTSPLH
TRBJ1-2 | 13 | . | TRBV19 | ASTTGQGADYGYT
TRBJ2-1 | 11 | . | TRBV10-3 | AISESEGYEQF
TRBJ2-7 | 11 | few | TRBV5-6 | ASSLGQFYEQY
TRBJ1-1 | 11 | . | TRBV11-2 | ASSWGVNTEAF